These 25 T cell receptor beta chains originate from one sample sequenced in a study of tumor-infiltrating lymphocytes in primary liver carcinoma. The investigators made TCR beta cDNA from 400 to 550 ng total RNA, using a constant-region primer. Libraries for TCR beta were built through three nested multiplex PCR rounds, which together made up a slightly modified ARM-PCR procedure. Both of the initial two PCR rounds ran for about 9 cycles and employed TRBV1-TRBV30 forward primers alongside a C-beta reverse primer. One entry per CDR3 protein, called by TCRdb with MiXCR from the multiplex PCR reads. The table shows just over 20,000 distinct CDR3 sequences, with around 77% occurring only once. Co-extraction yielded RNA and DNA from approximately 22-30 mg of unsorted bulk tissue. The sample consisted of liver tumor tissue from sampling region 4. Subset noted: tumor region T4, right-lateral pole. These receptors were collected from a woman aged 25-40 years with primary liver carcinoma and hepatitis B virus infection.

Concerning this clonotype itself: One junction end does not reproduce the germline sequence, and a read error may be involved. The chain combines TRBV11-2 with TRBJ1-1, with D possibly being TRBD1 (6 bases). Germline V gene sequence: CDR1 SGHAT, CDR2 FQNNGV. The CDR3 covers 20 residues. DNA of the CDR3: TGCCCCAGCAGCGCTCGGGACGGGGGGCGCAAGAGGTGGAGTAATACTGAAGCTTTCTTT. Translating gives CPSSARDGGRKRWSNTEAFF.

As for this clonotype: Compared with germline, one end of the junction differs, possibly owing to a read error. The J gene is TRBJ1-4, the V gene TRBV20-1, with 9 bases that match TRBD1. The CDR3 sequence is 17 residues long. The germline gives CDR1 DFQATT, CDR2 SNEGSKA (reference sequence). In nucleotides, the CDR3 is TGCAGTGCTAGGGGGGACAGGGAAGCATCAACTAATGAAAAAGTGTTTTTT. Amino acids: CSARGDREASTNEKVFF.

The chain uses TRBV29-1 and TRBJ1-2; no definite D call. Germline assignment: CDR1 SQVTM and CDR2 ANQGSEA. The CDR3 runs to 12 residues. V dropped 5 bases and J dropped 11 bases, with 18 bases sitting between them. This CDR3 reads CSVIHWSGGYTF. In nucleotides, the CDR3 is TGCAGCGTTATCCATTGGAGTGGCGGTTACACCTTC.

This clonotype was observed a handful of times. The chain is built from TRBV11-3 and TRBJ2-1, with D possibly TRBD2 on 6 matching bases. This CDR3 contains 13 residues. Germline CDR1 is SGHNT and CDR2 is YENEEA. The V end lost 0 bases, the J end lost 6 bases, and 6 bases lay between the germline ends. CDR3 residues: CASSLDGSNEQFF. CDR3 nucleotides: TGTGCCAGCAGCTTAGACGGGAGCAATGAGCAGTTCTTC. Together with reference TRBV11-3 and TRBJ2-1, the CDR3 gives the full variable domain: EAGVVQSPRYKIIEKKQPVAFWCNPISGHNTLYWYLQNLGQGPELLIRYENEEAVDDSQLPKDRFSAERLKGVDSTLKIQPAELGDSAVYLCASSLDGSNEQFFGPGTRLTVL.

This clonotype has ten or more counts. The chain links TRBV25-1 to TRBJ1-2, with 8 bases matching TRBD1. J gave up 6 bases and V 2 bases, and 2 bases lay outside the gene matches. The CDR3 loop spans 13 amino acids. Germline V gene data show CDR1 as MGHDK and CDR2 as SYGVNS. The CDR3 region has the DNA TGTGCCAGCAGTGAACAGGGGGCGAATGGCTACACCTTC. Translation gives CASSEQGANGYTF.

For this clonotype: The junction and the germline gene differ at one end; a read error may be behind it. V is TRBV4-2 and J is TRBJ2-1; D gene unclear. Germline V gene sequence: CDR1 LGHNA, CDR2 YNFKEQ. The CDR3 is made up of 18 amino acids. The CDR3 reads CGSNQVVSVRSSYIEQFF. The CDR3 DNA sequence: TGTGGCAGCAACCAAGTAGTGAGCGTCCGAAGCTCCTACATTGAGCAGTTCTTC.

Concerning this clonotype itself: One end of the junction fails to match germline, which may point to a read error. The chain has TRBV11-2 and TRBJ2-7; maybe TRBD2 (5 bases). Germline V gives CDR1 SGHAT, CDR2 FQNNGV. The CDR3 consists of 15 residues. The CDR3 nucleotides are TGTGCCAGCAGCTCAGGAGTTAGCGATTCCTACGAGCAGTATTTC. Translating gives CASSSGVSDSYEQYF.

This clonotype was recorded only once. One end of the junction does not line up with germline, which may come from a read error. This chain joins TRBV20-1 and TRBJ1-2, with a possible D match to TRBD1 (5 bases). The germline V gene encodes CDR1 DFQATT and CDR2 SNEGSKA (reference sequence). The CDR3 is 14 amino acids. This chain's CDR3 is CSARDDSQTISYTF. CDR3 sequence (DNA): TGCAGTGCTAGAGATGACAGTCAAACTATTAGCTACACTTTC.

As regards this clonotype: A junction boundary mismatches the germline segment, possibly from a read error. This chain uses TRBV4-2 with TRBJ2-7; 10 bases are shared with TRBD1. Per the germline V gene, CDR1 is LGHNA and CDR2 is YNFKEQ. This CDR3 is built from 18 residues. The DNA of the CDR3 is TGTGCCAGCAGCAAGGAACACCTAGGACAGGGGGGACCGCGTGAGCAGTCCTTC. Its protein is CASSKEHLGQGGPREQSF.

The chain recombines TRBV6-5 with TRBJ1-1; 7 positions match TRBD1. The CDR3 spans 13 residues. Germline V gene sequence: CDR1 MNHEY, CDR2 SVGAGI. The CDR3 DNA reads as TGTCTCAGTAATCAACAGGGGTCAACTGAAGCTTTCTTT. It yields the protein CLSNQQGSTEAFF.

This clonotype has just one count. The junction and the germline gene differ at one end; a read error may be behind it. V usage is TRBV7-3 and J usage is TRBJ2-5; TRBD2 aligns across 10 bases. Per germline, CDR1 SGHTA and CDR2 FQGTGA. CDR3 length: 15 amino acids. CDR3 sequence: CASSSSSGSKETQYF. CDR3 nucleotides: TGCGCCAGCAGCTCATCTAGCGGGAGTAAAGAGACCCAGTACTTC.

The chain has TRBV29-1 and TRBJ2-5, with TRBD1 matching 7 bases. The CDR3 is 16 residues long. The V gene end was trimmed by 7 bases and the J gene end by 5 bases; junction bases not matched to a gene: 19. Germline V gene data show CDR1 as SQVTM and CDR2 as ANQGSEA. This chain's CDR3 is CSATGEMGSALETQYF. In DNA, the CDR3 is TGCAGCGCAACAGGGGAGATGGGTTCTGCGTTGGAGACCCAGTACTTC.

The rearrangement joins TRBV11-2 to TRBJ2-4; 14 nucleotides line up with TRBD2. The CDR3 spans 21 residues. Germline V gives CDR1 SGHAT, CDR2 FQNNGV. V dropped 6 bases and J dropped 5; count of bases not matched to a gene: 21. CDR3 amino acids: CASSHAGTTTGTSGRQNIQYF. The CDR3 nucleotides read TGTGCCAGCAGTCATGCCGGGACAACTACCGGGACTAGCGGGAGACAAAACATTCAGTACTTC. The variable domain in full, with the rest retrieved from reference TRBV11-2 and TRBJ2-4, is EAGVAQSPRYKIIEKRQSVAFWCNPISGHATLYWYQQILGQGPKLLIQFQNNGVVDDSQLPKDRFSAERLKGVDSTLKIQPAKLEDSAVYLCASSHAGTTTGTSGRQNIQYFGAGTRLSVL.

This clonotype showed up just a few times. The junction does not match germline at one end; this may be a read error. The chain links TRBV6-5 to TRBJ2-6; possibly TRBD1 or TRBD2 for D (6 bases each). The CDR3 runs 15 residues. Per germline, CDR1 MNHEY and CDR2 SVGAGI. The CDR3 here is CASRLRGLGANILTF. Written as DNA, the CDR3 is TGTGCCAGCAGACTACGGGGGCTTGGGGCCAACATCCTGACTTTC.

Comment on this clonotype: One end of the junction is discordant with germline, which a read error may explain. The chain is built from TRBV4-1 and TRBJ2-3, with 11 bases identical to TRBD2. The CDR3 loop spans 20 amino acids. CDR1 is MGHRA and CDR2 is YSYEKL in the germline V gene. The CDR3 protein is CAGSQYLTSGIIGRTDTQYF. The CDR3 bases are TGCGCCGGCAGCCAATATCTGACTAGCGGGATTATCGGGCGCACAGATACGCAGTATTTT.

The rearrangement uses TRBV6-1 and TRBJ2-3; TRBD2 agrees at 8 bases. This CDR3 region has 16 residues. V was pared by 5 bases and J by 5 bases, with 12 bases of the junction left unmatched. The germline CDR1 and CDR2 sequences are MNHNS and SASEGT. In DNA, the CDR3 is TGTGCCAGCAGTCCAGGCGGGACTAGAGGATTAGATACGCAGTATTTT. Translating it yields CASSPGGTRGLDTQYF.

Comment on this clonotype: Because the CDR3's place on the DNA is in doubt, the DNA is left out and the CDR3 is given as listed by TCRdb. The CDR3 region is CASIQGQGANYDCTF. The V and J genes are TRBV28 and TRBJ1-2; the table's D call TRBD1 went unverified against the DNA. The CDR3 is 15 amino acids long, termini counted. CDR1 is MDHEN and CDR2 is SYDVKM in the germline V gene.

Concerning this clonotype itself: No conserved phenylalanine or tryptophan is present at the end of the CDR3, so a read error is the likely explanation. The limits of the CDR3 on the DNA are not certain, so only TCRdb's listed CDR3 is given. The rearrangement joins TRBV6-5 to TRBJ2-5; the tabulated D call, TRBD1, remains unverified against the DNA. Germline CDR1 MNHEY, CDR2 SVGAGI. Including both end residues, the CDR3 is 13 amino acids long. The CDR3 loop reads CASSTGRGLTQNL.

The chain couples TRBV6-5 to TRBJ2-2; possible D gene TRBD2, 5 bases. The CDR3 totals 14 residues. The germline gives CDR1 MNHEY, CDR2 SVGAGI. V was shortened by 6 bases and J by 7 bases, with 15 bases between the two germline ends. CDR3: CASSPDGEFGELFF. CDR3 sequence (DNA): TGTGCCAGCAGCCCTGATGGGGAGTTCGGGGAGCTGTTTTTT.

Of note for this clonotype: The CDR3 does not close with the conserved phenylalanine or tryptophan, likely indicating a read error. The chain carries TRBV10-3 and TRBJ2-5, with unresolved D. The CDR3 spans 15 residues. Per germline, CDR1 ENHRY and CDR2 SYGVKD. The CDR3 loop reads CAISESATKQEIQYI. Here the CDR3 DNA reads TGTGCCATCAGTGAGTCGGCTACCAAACAAGAGATCCAGTACATC.

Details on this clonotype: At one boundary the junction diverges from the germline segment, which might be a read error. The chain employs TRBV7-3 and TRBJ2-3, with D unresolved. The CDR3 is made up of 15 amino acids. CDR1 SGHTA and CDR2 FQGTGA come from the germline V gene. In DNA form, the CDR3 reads TGTGCCAGCGGCCCCTATAAGGGCGGCACTGATACGCAGTATTTT. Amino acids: CASGPYKGGTDTQYF.

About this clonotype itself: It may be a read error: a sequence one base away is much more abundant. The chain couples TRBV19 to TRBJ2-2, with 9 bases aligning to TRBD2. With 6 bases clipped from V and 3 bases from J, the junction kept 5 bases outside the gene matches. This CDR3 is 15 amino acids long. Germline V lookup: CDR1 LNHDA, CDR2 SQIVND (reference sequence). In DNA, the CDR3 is TGTGCCAGTAGGAGAATAGCGGGAGACACCGGGGAGCTGTTTTTT. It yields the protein CASRRIAGDTGELFF.

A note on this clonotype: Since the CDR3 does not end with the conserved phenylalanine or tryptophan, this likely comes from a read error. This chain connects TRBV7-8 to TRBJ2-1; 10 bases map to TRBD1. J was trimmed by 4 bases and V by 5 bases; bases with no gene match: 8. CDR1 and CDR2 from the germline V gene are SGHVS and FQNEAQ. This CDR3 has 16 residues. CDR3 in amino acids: CASSHFGTGVYNEQFL. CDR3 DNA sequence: TGTGCCAGCAGCCACTTCGGGACAGGGGTTTACAATGAGCAGTTCCTC.

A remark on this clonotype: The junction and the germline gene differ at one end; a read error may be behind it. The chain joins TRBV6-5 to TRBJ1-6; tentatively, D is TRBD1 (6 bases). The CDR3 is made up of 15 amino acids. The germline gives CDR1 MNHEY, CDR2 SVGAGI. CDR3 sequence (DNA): TGTGCCAACAGGGAAAGGAGAGCCCCCCTTTCACCCCTCCGCTTT. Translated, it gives CANRERRAPLSPLRF.

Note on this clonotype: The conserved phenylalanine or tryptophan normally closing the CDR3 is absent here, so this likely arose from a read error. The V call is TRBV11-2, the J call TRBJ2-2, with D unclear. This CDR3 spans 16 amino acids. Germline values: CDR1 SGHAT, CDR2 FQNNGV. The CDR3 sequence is CVSSPDPKLNTGELFY. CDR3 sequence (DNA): TGTGTCAGCAGCCCCGATCCCAAATTGAACACCGGGGAGCTGTTTTAT.